These 7 T cell receptor beta chains were sequenced from one sample in a study of CD8 T cells in Susac syndrome. With random hexamers, 0.5 to 1 ug RNA was reverse transcribed. TCRdb used MiXCR to reprocess the immunoSEQ multiplex PCR reads, holding one entry per CDR3 protein. The table shows nearly 70,000 distinct CDR3 sequences, with 85% to 95% occurring only once. Sequenced material: CD8+ T cells from PBMCs. The receptors were sampled from a human donor in good health.

The V gene is TRBV7-8, the J gene TRBJ2-2, with a possible D match to TRBD1 (6 bases). The V end was cut by 1 base, the J end by 5 bases, with 14 bases between. Germline V gene lookup returns CDR1 SGHVS and CDR2 FQNEAQ. CDR3 length equals 16 residues. CDR3 nucleotides: TGTGCCAGCAGCTTAGGCTTCGGGACAAGGACCGGGGAGCTGTTTTTT. Translated, it gives CASSLGFGTRTGELFF.

The chain is built from TRBV7-9 and TRBJ1-2, with TRBD1 matching 7 bases. Germline CDR1 and CDR2: SEHNR and FQNEAQ (reference sequence). Trimming cost V 1 base and J 9 bases; bases outside gene matches: 17. CDR3 size: 17 residues. CDR3: CASSLDLRTGPTRSYTF. In nucleotides, the CDR3 is TGTGCCAGCAGCTTAGACCTCCGGACAGGCCCAACGAGGAGCTACACCTTC.

The CDR3 is CASSLTSLSYEQYF. For the CDR3, the DNA is TGTGCCAGCAGCTTGACCTCACTTTCCTACGAGCAGTACTTC. V gene TRBV7-2 combines with J gene TRBJ2-7; D uncertain. The CDR3 consists of 14 residues. Germline CDR1 is SGHTA and CDR2 is FQGNSA. V lost 3 bases and J lost 1, with 10 bases in between.

The CDR3 nucleotides read TGCGCCAGCAGCCGGGAGTTGGGTTCCTACGAGCAGTACTTC. Protein product: CASSRELGSYEQYF. The chain combines TRBV4-1 with TRBJ2-7; possibly TRBD2 for D (5 bases). V lost 4 bases to trimming and J lost 1 base, with 11 bases between them. The CDR3 runs to 14 residues. The germline CDR1 and CDR2 sequences are MGHRA and YSYEKL.

The chain joins TRBV29-1 to TRBJ2-1; 8 nucleotides agree with TRBD2. The V and J ends lost 5 bases and 1 base, in that order; junction bases with no gene match: 4. CDR3 length equals 14 residues. CDR1 is SQVTM, CDR2 ANQGSEA, per germline. As DNA, the CDR3 is TGCAGCGTTTTGGGCGGGGGGTCCTACAATGAGCAGTTCTTC. It yields the protein CSVLGGGSYNEQFF.

CDR3 nucleotides: TGTGCCAGCAGCTCCCAGCACCCTCGCTCCTACGAGCAGTACGTC. It codes for CASSSQHPRSYEQYV. The gene calls are TRBV6-2 or TRBV6-3 and TRBJ2-7; D call uncertain. Trimming stripped 6 bases from V and 0 bases from J, with 15 bases between. CDR3 length equals 15 residues. Germline CDR1 and CDR2: MNHEY and SVGEGT.

The chain uses TRBV27 and TRBJ2-6; D call uncertain. The V end was cut by 2 bases, the J end by 7 bases, with 12 bases between. CDR3 length: 15 residues. The germline gives CDR1 MNHEY, CDR2 SMNVEV (reference sequence). The CDR3 nucleotides read TGTGCCAGCAGTTTACTCGGGCAAGGAGCCAACGTCCTGACTTTC. Protein: CASSLLGQGANVLTF.